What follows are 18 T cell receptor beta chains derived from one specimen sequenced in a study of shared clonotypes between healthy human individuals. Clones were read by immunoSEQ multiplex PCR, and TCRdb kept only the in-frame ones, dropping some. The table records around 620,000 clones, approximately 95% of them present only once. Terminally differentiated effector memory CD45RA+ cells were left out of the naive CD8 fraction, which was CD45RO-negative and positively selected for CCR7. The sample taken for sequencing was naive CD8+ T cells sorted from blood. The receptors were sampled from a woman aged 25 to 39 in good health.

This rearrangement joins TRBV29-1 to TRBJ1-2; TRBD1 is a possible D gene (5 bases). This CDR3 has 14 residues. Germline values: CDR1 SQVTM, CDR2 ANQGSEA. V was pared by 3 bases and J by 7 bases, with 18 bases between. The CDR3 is CSVDSAAIQGGYTF. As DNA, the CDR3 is TGCAGCGTTGATTCGGCGGCCATTCAGGGTGGCTACACCTTC.

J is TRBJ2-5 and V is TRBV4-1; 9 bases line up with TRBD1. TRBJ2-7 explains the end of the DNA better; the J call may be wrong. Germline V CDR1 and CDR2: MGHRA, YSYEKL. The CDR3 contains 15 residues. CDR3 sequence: CASSQVPGQGSEQYF. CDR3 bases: TGCGCCAGCAGCCAAGTACCGGGACAGGGTTCCGAGCAGTACTTC.

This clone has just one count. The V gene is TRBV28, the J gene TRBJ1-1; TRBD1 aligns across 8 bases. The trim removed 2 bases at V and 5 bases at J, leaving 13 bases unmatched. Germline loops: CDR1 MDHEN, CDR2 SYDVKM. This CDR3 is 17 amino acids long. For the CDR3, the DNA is TGTGCCAGCAGTTTAGACCCCCCCGGACAGGGACGTACTGAAGCTTTCTTT. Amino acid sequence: CASSLDPPGQGRTEAFF.

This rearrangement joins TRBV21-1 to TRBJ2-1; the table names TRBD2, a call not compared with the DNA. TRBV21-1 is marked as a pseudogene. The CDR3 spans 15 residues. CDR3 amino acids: CASTLSGRVQCEQFF. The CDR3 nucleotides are TGTGCCAGCACTCTTAGCGGTAGAGTACAATGTGAGCAGTTCTTC.

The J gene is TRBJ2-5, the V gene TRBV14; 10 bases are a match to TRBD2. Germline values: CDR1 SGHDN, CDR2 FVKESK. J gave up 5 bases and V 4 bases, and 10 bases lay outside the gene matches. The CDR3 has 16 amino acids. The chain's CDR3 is CASSPLSGRASETQYF. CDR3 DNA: TGTGCCAGCAGCCCCCTCAGCGGGAGGGCTTCGGAGACCCAGTACTTC.

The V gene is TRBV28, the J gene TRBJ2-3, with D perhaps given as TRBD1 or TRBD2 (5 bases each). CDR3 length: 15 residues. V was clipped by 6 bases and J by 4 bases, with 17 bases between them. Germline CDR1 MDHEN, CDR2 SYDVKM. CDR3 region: CASSQRGPGPDTQYF. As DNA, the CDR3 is TGTGCCAGCAGCCAACGGGGCCCCGGCCCAGATACGCAGTATTTT.

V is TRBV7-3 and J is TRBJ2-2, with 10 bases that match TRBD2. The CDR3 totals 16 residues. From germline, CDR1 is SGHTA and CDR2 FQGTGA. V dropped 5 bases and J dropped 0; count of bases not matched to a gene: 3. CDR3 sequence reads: CASSTGLATNTGELFF. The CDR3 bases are TGTGCCAGCAGCACGGGACTAGCGACGAACACCGGGGAGCTGTTTTTT. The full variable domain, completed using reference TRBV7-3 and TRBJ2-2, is GAGVSQTPSNKVTEKGKYVELRCDPISGHTALYWYRQSLGQGPEFLIYFQGTGAADDSGLPNDRFFAVRPEGSVSTLKIQRTERGDSAVYLCASSTGLATNTGELFFGEGSRLTVL.

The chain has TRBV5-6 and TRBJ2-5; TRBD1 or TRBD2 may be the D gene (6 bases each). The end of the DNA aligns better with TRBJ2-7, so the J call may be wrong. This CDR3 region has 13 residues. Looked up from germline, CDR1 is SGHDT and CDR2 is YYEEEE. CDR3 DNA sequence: TGTGCCAGCAGTTCCGGGGGCTCTTACGAGCAGTACTTC. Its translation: CASSSGGSYEQYF.

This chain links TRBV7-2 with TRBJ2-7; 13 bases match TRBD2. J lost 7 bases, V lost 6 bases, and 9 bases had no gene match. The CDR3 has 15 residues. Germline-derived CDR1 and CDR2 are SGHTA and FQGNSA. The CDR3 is CASRPGTSGIYEQYF. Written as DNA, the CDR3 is TGTGCCAGCAGACCGGGGACTAGCGGGATATATGAGCAGTACTTC.

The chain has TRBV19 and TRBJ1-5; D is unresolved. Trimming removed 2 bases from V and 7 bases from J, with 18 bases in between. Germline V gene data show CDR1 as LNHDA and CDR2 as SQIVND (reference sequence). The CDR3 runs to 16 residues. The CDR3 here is CASSIYEAELRQPQHF. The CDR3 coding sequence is TGTGCCAGTAGTATATACGAAGCGGAGTTAAGGCAGCCCCAGCATTTT.

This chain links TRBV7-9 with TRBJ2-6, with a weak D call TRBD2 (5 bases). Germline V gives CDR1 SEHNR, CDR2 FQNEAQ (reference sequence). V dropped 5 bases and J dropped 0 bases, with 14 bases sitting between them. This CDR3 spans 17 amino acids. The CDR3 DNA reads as TGTGCCAGCAGCCAGGCGGGCGGGCACTCTGGGGCCAACGTCCTGACTTTC. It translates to CASSQAGGHSGANVLTF.

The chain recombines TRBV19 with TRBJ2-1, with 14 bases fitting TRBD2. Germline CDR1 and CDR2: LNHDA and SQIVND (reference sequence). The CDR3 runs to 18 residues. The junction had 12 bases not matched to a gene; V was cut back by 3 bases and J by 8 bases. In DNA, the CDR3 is TGTGCCAGTAGTATGGGCGGACTAGCGGGAGGAATTGGCGATGAGCAGTTCTTC. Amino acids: CASSMGGLAGGIGDEQFF.

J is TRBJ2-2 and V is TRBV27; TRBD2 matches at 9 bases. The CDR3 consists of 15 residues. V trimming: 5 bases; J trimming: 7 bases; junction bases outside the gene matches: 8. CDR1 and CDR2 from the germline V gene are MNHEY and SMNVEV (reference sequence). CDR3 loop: CASSVAGEGVGELFF. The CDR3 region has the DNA TGTGCCAGCAGTGTAGCGGGAGAGGGTGTCGGGGAGCTGTTTTTT.

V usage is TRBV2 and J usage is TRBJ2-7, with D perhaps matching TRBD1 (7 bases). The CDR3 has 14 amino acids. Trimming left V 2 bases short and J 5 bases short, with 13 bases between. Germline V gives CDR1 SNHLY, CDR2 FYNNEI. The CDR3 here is CASSEFQGGHEQYF. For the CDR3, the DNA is TGTGCCAGCAGTGAATTTCAGGGGGGCCACGAGCAGTACTTC. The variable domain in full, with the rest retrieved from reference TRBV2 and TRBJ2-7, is EPEVTQTPSHQVTQMGQEVILRCVPISNHLYFYWYRQILGQKVEFLVSFYNNEISEKSEIFDDQFSVERPDGSNFTLKIRSTKLEDSAMYFCASSEFQGGHEQYFGPGTRLTVT.

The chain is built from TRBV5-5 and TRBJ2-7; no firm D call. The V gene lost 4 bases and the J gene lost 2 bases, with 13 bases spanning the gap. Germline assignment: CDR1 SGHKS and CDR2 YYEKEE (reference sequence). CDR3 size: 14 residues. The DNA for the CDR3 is TGTGCCAGCAGCCCCGTCCAGGAAGCCTACGAGCAGTACTTC. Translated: CASSPVQEAYEQYF.

CDR3 in amino acids: CASSLSPGRPELGAGELFF. CDR3 DNA: TGTGCCAGCAGTTTGAGTCCAGGTCGACCCGAATTAGGGGCCGGGGAGCTGTTTTTT. The rearrangement links TRBV28 to TRBJ2-2; TRBD1 is a possible D gene (5 bases). V was clipped by 3 bases and J by 6 bases, with 26 bases between them. CDR3 size: 19 residues. CDR1 is MDHEN and CDR2 is SYDVKM in the germline V gene.

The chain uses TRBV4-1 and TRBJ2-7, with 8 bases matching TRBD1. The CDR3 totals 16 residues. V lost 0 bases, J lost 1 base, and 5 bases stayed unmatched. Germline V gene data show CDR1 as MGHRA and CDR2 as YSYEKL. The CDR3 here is CASSQDFGTGSYEQYF. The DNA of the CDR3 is TGCGCCAGCAGCCAAGATTTCGGGACAGGTTCCTACGAGCAGTACTTC.

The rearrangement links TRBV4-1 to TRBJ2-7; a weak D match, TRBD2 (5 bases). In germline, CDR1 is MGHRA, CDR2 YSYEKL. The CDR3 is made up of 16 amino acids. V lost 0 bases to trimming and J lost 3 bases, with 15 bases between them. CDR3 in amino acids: CASSQDSELRGYEQYF. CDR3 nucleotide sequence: TGCGCCAGCAGCCAAGATTCCGAACTACGGGGCTACGAGCAGTACTTC.